Listed below are T cell receptor beta chains from one sample, sequenced in a study of control samples from healthy donors and cancer patients. Assay used: immunoSEQ multiplex PCR; TCRdb lists only in-frame clones, some missing. The data contain tens of thousands of clones, 65% to 85% of them singletons. Sequencing was carried out using blood. These receptors came from a man aged 55 to 70 in good health. CDR3s include the opening cysteine and the closing phenylalanine or tryptophan. The D gene is left open where the match is weak. Part of the rows lack a size; the others show once, few, many or a class for expanded clones.

v_call,j_call,clone_size,d_call,cdr3_nt,cdr3_aa
TRBV29-1,TRBJ2-7,once,NA,TGCAGCGTTGATCGTGGCTACGAGCAGTACTTC,CSVDRGYEQYF
TRBV10-3,TRBJ2-5,few,TRBD2,TGTGCCATCAGCTCAGCGGGAGTCGGAGAGACCCAGTACTTC,CAISSAGVGETQYF
TRBV9,TRBJ2-7,NA,NA,TGTGCCAGCAGCGTACGGCCCAGCTCCTACGAGCAGTACTTC,CASSVRPSSYEQYF
TRBV3-1/TRBV3-2,TRBJ2-1,NA,TRBD2,TGTGCCAGCAGCCCCACTAGCGGGCCCAACAATGAGCAGTTCTTC,CASSPTSGPNNEQFF
TRBV6-2/TRBV6-3,TRBJ2-1,NA,NA,TGTGCCAGCAGCCCATTTCCCCCCAATGAGCAGTTCTTC,CASSPFPPNEQFF
TRBV15,TRBJ2-2,once,TRBD1,TGTGCCACCAGCAGAATTAGGGGACAGGGGGCCGGCGGGGAGCTGTTTTTT,CATSRIRGQGAGGELFF
TRBV11-2,TRBJ1-1,NA,NA,TGTGCCAGCAGGAAAGGGGGGTTCAACACTGAAGCTTTCTTT,CASRKGGFNTEAFF
TRBV25-1,TRBJ2-3,NA,TRBD2,TGTGCCAGCAGGACCCAGCGGGAGCTGGATACGCAGTATTTT,CASRTQRELDTQYF
TRBV2,TRBJ2-1,NA,NA,TGTGCCAGCAGTCCCCTGCGAGCCGCGAGACTAAACAATGAGCAGTTCTTC,CASSPLRAARLNNEQFF
TRBV18,TRBJ1-5,NA,NA,TGTGCCAGCGGGGGTCAGGGGAATCAGCCCCAGCATTTT,CASGGQGNQPQHF
TRBV6-5,TRBJ1-6,few,NA,TGTGCCAGCAGTTACGAGGGCTCACCCCTCCACTTT,CASSYEGSPLHF
TRBV4-1,TRBJ2-7,NA,TRBD2,TGCGCCAGCAGCCAACCTCCCGGGACTAGCGCCTACTCCTACGAGCAGTACTTC,CASSQPPGTSAYSYEQYF
TRBV28,TRBJ2-1,NA,NA,TGTGCCAGCAGTTTAGTGGACAGAGATTACAATGAGCAGTTCTTC,CASSLVDRDYNEQFF
TRBV3-1/TRBV3-2,TRBJ2-5,NA,TRBD2,TGTGCCAGCAGCCCGGCTAGCGGGAAGACCCAAGAGACCCAGTACTTC,CASSPASGKTQETQYF
TRBV2,TRBJ1-5,NA,NA,TGTGCCAGCAACCAAGGCCGAAACAATCAGCCCCAGCATTTT,CASNQGRNNQPQHF
TRBV23-1,TRBJ2-7,NA,TRBD1,TGCGCCAGCAATGGGACAGGGGGCCACTACGAGCAGTACTTC,CASNGTGGHYEQYF
TRBV7-9,TRBJ1-2,once,TRBD1,TGTGCCAGCAGCTTAGCTGGGACAGGGTTAAACTATGGCTACACCTTC,CASSLAGTGLNYGYTF
TRBV7-8,TRBJ1-2,NA,NA,TGTGCCAGCAGGGAGGGGTCGACGCGTCCTAACTATGGCTACACCTTC,CASREGSTRPNYGYTF
TRBV30,TRBJ1-6,NA,NA,TGTGCCTGGAGTACCCAGGGGAATTCACCCCTCCACTTT,CAWSTQGNSPLHF
TRBV27,TRBJ2-6,NA,NA,TGTGCCAGCAAATCACCGTCCTCTGGGGCCAACGTCCTGACTTTC,CASKSPSSGANVLTF
TRBV19,TRBJ1-5,NA,TRBD1,TGTGCCAGTAGTTCGGACAGGGGGAATCAGCCCCAGCATTTT,CASSSDRGNQPQHF
TRBV7-2,TRBJ1-1,few,NA,TGTGCCAGCAGCTTAGAGCCGGGAGTTGGCACTGAAGCTTTCTTT,CASSLEPGVGTEAFF
TRBV18,TRBJ2-5,once,NA,TGTGCCAGCTCACCACCGGGGCATCAAGAGACCCAGTACTTC,CASSPPGHQETQYF
TRBV28,TRBJ2-7,NA,NA,TGTGCCAGCAGCCCCCCACCGGGACTCAACTCCTACGAGCAGTACTTC,CASSPPPGLNSYEQYF
TRBV5-4,TRBJ1-1,many,NA,TGTGCCAGCAGCTTAGTCACAGGGTGGGACACTGAAGCTTTCTTT,CASSLVTGWDTEAFF